The 30 T cell receptor beta chains in this list originate from one sample, sequenced in a study of blood T cell repertoires in COVID-19. Here immunoSEQ multiplex PCR was the method, and the copy in TCRdb shows in-frame clones only, minus some. The sample gives more than 95,000 clones, about 90% of which show up once; about 8% is in the top ten. The source material was peripheral blood. The receptors derive from a man aged 65 to 85 who had recovered from COVID-19.

This chain connects TRBV7-9 to TRBJ2-3; tentatively, D is TRBD2 (5 bases). The CDR3 consists of 12 residues. Germline lookup yields CDR1 SEHNR and CDR2 FQNEAQ (reference sequence). Trimming cost V 6 bases and J 5 bases, with 9 bases left between them. The CDR3 DNA follows: TGTGCCAGCAGACGGACTCAAGATACGCAGTATTTT. This codes for CASRRTQDTQYF.

The V gene is TRBV15, the J gene TRBJ2-5; 9 positions agree with TRBD1. This CDR3 spans 15 amino acids. J lost 6 bases, V lost 3 bases, and 8 bases had no gene match. Per germline, CDR1 LNHNV and CDR2 YYDKDF (reference sequence). CDR3 sequence reads: CATSSRTGEFKTQYF. The CDR3 nucleotides are TGTGCCACCAGCAGTCGGACAGGGGAGTTCAAGACCCAGTACTTC. Filled out from reference TRBV15 and TRBJ2-5, the complete variable domain reads DAMVIQNPRYQVTQFGKPVTLSCSQTLNHNVMYWYQQKSSQAPKLLFHYYDKDFNNEADTPDNFQSRRPNTSFCFLDIRSPGLGDTAMYLCATSSRTGEFKTQYFGPGTRLLVL.

The CDR3 coding sequence is TGTGCCTGCTGGGACAGGGTAAGGCATGGCTACACCTTC. Encoded protein: CACWDRVRHGYTF. The V call is TRBV30, the J call TRBJ1-2, with 9 bases that match TRBD1. The CDR3 runs to 13 residues. Trimming at V came to 6 bases and at J to 6 bases, leaving 8 bases not matched to a gene. Germline CDR1 reads GTSNPN; CDR2 reads SVGIG (reference sequence).

This chain joins TRBV28 and TRBJ2-7; TRBD2 matches at 14 bases. V shed 6 bases and J 1 base; nucleotides not matched to a gene: 5. Germline CDR1 and CDR2: MDHEN and SYDVKM. The CDR3 has 16 residues. The CDR3 coding sequence is TGTGCCAGCAGGGGGACTAGCGGGGGCCCTTCCTACGAGCAGTACTTC. Amino acids: CASRGTSGGPSYEQYF.

This chain uses TRBV18 with TRBJ1-2, with D possibly matching TRBD1 (5 bases). In germline, CDR1 is KGHSH, CDR2 LQKENI. V shed 3 bases and J shed 0 bases, with 17 bases lying between them. This CDR3 is 17 amino acids long. The CDR3 DNA follows: TGTGCCAGCTCACCCGGGAGGGGACGTGGTACTAACTATGGCTACACCTTC. Encoded protein: CASSPGRGRGTNYGYTF.

V usage is TRBV30 and J usage is TRBJ2-3; D remains ambiguous. Germline V gene sequence: CDR1 GTSNPN, CDR2 SVGIG (reference sequence). The CDR3 extends over 14 amino acids. The V gene lost 2 bases and the J gene lost 2 bases, with 11 bases spanning the gap. CDR3 in DNA: TGTGCCTGGAGTAAAGCAATTTACACAGATACGCAGTATTTT. Translating it yields CAWSKAIYTDTQYF. Using reference TRBV30 and TRBJ2-3 for the parts outside the CDR3, the full variable domain is SQTIHQWPATLVQPVGSPLSLECTVEGTSNPNLYWYRQAAGRGLQLLFYSVGIGQISSEVPQNLSASRPQDRQFILSSKKLLLSDSGFYLCAWSKAIYTDTQYFGPGTRLTVL.

V is TRBV20-1 and J is TRBJ1-2; maybe TRBD1 (5 bases). The ends were cut back, 7 bases at V and 8 bases at J, with 11 bases in the middle. The CDR3 is 10 amino acids. Germline lookup yields CDR1 DFQATT and CDR2 SNEGSKA (reference sequence). The CDR3 region is CSVTTVGYTF. CDR3 in DNA: TGCAGTGTCACGACAGTAGGCTACACCTTC.

The chain recombines TRBV5-4 with TRBJ2-2; no firm D call. Trimming cost V 4 bases and J 3 bases, with 7 bases left between them. The CDR3 has 13 residues. CDR1 is SGHNT, CDR2 YYREEE, per germline (reference sequence). This CDR3 reads CASSHSYTGELFF. The CDR3 DNA reads TGTGCCAGCAGCCACTCATACACCGGGGAGCTGTTTTTT.

This chain links TRBV7-2 with TRBJ2-1; the D gene is possibly TRBD2 (6 bases). V dropped 5 bases and J dropped 5 bases, with 13 bases sitting between them. CDR1 SGHTA and CDR2 FQGNSA come from the germline V gene. The CDR3 totals 14 residues. CDR3 nucleotide sequence: TGTGCCAGCAGCAACAGAGCGGGCCACAATGAGCAGTTCTTC. Translation gives CASSNRAGHNEQFF.

The chain links TRBV5-4 to TRBJ2-4; TRBD2 might be the D (5 bases). This CDR3 is built from 14 residues. The V end lost 3 bases, the J end lost 4 bases, and 11 bases lay between the germline ends. The V gene's germline CDR1 is SGHNT and CDR2 YYREEE (reference sequence). The CDR3: CASSSMTIKNIQYF. Here the CDR3 DNA reads TGTGCCAGCAGCTCAATGACTATTAAAAACATTCAGTACTTC. Supplemented by reference TRBV5-4 and TRBJ2-4, the full variable domain reads ETGVTQSPTHLIKTRGQQVTLRCSSQSGHNTVSWYQQALGQGPQFIFQYYREEENGRGNFPPRFSGLQFPNYSSELNVNALELDDSALYLCASSSMTIKNIQYFGAGTRLSVL.

V usage is TRBV2 and J usage is TRBJ2-3, with 9 positions matching TRBD1. From germline, CDR1 is SNHLY and CDR2 FYNNEI. Trimming removed 7 bases from V and 5 bases from J; junction bases left unmatched: 7. CDR3 length: 14 amino acids. The CDR3 reads CASKLRTGEDTQYF. In nucleotides, the CDR3 is TGTGCCAGCAAGCTCCGGACAGGGGAAGATACGCAGTATTTT.

The chain links TRBV7-9 to TRBJ2-4; D is possibly TRBD2 (6 bases). This CDR3 is 15 amino acids long. Trimming shortened V by 1 base and J by 5 bases, and 12 bases separated the two germline ends. Per the germline V gene, CDR1 is SEHNR and CDR2 is FQNEAQ (reference sequence). In DNA form, the CDR3 reads TGTGCCAGCAGCTTAGGGAGGGAGCGGGAAAACATTCAGTACTTC. Its protein is CASSLGRERENIQYF. The full variable domain, completed using reference TRBV7-9 and TRBJ2-4, is DTGVSQNPRHKITKRGQNVTFRCDPISEHNRLYWYRQTLGQGPEFLTYFQNEAQLEKSRLLSDRFSAERPKGSFSTLEIQRTEQGDSAMYLCASSLGRERENIQYFGAGTRLSVL.

This clone has only a few counts. The chain joins TRBV28 to TRBJ1-2, with 7 bases lining up with TRBD1. Germline lookup yields CDR1 MDHEN and CDR2 SYDVKM. The CDR3 is made up of 16 amino acids. The V segment lost 5 bases and the J segment 6 bases; nucleotides outside the gene matches: 15. CDR3 nucleotide sequence: TGTGCCAGCAGTCCTCTCTACAGGGGTACGGGGAATGGCTACACCTTC. Translation gives CASSPLYRGTGNGYTF.

The chain couples TRBV11-1 to TRBJ2-1; 10 nucleotides agree with TRBD2. The V gene's germline CDR1 is SGHAT and CDR2 FQDESV (reference sequence). After removal of 4 bases from V and 10 bases from J, the junction contained 7 bases not matched to a gene. CDR3 size: 14 residues. CDR3 loop: CASSSSGGAREQFF. The CDR3 region has the DNA TGTGCCAGCAGCTCCAGCGGGGGGGCCAGAGAGCAGTTCTTC.

The genes are TRBV27 and TRBJ1-1; D is uncertain. Trimming removed 1 base at V and 7 bases at J, with 13 bases between. The CDR3 is made up of 14 amino acids. CDR1 and CDR2 (germline): MNHEY, SMNVEV (reference sequence). CDR3 residues: CASSLFPEGIEAFF. The CDR3 coding sequence is TGTGCCAGCAGTTTATTTCCGGAGGGAATTGAAGCTTTCTTT.

The chain recombines TRBV5-1 with TRBJ1-1; D not resolved. The CDR3 runs to 15 residues. The V gene lost 4 bases and the J gene lost 0 bases, with 13 bases spanning the gap. CDR1 and CDR2 (germline): SGHRS, YFSETQ. In nucleotides, the CDR3 is TGCGCCAGCAGCCCCGGGTCAGTGATGAACACTGAAGCTTTCTTT. Protein product: CASSPGSVMNTEAFF.

The chain couples TRBV2 to TRBJ1-5; the match to TRBD1 covers 10 bases. The J segment lost 6 bases and the V segment lost 7 bases, leaving 9 bases of the junction unmatched. In germline, CDR1 is SNHLY, CDR2 FYNNEI. The CDR3 runs to 15 residues. The CDR3 DNA reads as TGTGCCAGCATTAGGGACGGGACAGGGGCTCAGCCCCAGCATTTT. It is translated as CASIRDGTGAQPQHF.

CDR3 residues: CASSLSLAGVVPDTQYF. The CDR3 DNA reads TGCGCCAGCAGCTTGAGCCTAGCGGGAGTAGTGCCAGATACGCAGTATTTT. This chain connects TRBV5-1 to TRBJ2-3; 10 bases align to TRBD2. Per the germline V gene, CDR1 is SGHRS and CDR2 is YFSETQ. V dropped 1 base and J dropped 4; count of bases not matched to a gene: 9. The CDR3 has 17 amino acids.

V and J are TRBV24-1 and TRBJ2-1, with D possibly being TRBD2 (5 bases). Trimming pared 3 bases from V and 2 bases from J, leaving 13 bases between. Looked up from germline, CDR1 is KGHDR and CDR2 is SFDVKD. The CDR3 is made up of 16 amino acids. The CDR3 reads CATSDPGLAAYNEQFF. The CDR3 coding sequence is TGTGCCACCAGTGATCCCGGCCTAGCCGCCTACAATGAGCAGTTCTTC.

The chain carries TRBV5-1 and TRBJ2-2; 7 nucleotides match TRBD1. CDR1 is SGHRS, CDR2 YFSETQ, per germline. Losses at the gene ends were 0 bases for V and 2 bases for J; bases not matched to a gene: 4. CDR3 length: 16 amino acids. The CDR3 sequence is CASSLGQGVNTGELFF. The CDR3, as DNA: TGCGCCAGCAGCTTGGGACAGGGAGTCAACACCGGGGAGCTGTTTTTT.

This clone was detected ten times or more. This chain joins TRBV28 and TRBJ1-1; 7 bases map to TRBD1. The CDR3 sequence is 14 residues long. Germline CDR1 and CDR2: MDHEN and SYDVKM. The trim removed 5 bases at V and 1 base at J, leaving 4 bases unmatched. The DNA for the CDR3 is TGTGCCAGCAGTGATCGGACAGGGAACACTGAAGCTTTCTTT. It encodes CASSDRTGNTEAFF.

The CDR3 DNA reads as TGTGCCAGTAGTATAGGACCAGCGCACTACGAGCAGTACTTC. Translated: CASSIGPAHYEQYF. J is TRBJ2-7 and V is TRBV19; D remains ambiguous. The CDR3 length is 14 residues. The V gene lost 1 base and the J gene lost 3 bases, with 10 bases spanning the gap. CDR1 and CDR2 (germline): LNHDA, SQIVND (reference sequence).

This sequence joins TRBV28 and TRBJ2-7, with TRBD2 as a possible D gene (5 bases). The CDR3 contains 13 residues. Germline V gives CDR1 MDHEN, CDR2 SYDVKM. With 3 bases removed from V and 4 bases from J, the gap between germline ends came to 10 bases. CDR3 DNA sequence: TGTGCCAGCAGTTTTGAGGAGGTGTACGAGCAGTACTTC. This encodes CASSFEEVYEQYF.

This clone was counted between two and nine times. The chain links TRBV5-1 to TRBJ1-2; no clear D. The germline V and J ends were trimmed by 0 bases and 2 bases, with 11 bases remaining between them. CDR3 size: 15 residues. The germline V gene encodes CDR1 SGHRS and CDR2 YFSETQ. In nucleotides, the CDR3 is TGCGCCAGCAGCTTGGGGGCCAGCTTGAACTATGGCTACACCTTC. Its translation is CASSLGASLNYGYTF.

For the CDR3, the DNA is TGCGCCAGCAGCTTGGGACAGGGGGCCGAGACCCAGTACTTC. It is translated as CASSLGQGAETQYF. This sequence joins TRBV5-1 and TRBJ2-5; the match to TRBD1 covers 10 bases. The germline V gene encodes CDR1 SGHRS and CDR2 YFSETQ. After removal of 0 bases from V and 5 bases from J, the junction contained 1 base not matched to a gene. CDR3 length equals 14 residues.

J is TRBJ2-3 and V is TRBV28, with D possibly TRBD1 on 5 matching bases. Germline assignment: CDR1 MDHEN and CDR2 SYDVKM. Trimming took 2 bases from V and 2 from J, leaving 11 bases between them. The CDR3 consists of 15 residues. CDR3 bases: TGTGCCAGCAGTTTAATGGGGCCTGACACAGATACGCAGTATTTT. Its translation: CASSLMGPDTDTQYF. The full variable domain, its missing parts supplied by reference TRBV28 and TRBJ2-3, is DVKVTQSSRYLVKRTGEKVFLECVQDMDHENMFWYRQDPGLGLRLIYFSYDVKMKEKGDIPEGYSVSREKKERFSLILESASTNQTSMYLCASSLMGPDTDTQYFGPGTRLTVL.

The CDR3 is CASSLAGERAFF. CDR3 DNA sequence: TGTGCCAGCAGCTTGGCCGGGGAGAGGGCTTTCTTT. The rearrangement links TRBV5-6 to TRBJ1-1, with D uncertain. This CDR3 has 12 amino acids. Trimming shortened V by 0 bases and J by 11 bases, and 11 bases separated the two germline ends. Per germline, CDR1 SGHDT and CDR2 YYEEEE. The whole variable domain, filled in from reference TRBV5-6 and TRBJ1-1, reads DAGVTQSPTHLIKTRGQQVTLRCSPKSGHDTVSWYQQALGQGPQFIFQYYEEEERQRGNFPDRFSGHQFPNYSSELNVNALLLGDSALYLCASSLAGERAFFGQGTRLTVV.

V usage is TRBV27 and J usage is TRBJ1-5; D possibly corresponds to TRBD1 (6 bases). The CDR3 is 15 residues long. CDR1 is MNHEY and CDR2 is SMNVEV in the germline V gene (reference sequence). Trimming shortened V by 5 bases and J by 2 bases, and 13 bases separated the two germline ends. The CDR3 nucleotides read TGTGCCAGCAGTGCTCAGGGGCGCGGCAATCAGCCCCAGCATTTT. As protein: CASSAQGRGNQPQHF.

This clone was seen a handful of times. The J gene is TRBJ2-1, the V gene TRBV5-1, with 9 positions matching TRBD2. Germline values: CDR1 SGHRS, CDR2 YFSETQ. This CDR3 comprises 15 residues. The junction had 5 bases not matched to a gene; V was cut back by 4 bases and J by 3 bases. The DNA of the CDR3 is TGCGCCAGCAGCGTAGGACTAGCGATCTACAATGAGCAGTTCTTC. It translates to CASSVGLAIYNEQFF.

The J gene is TRBJ2-4, the V gene TRBV6-1; D is possibly TRBD2 (6 bases). V dropped 1 base and J dropped 3 bases, with 13 bases sitting between them. The CDR3 sequence is 16 residues long. In germline, CDR1 is MNHNS, CDR2 SASEGT. The CDR3 DNA is TGTGCCAGCAGTGAAGGGAGGGCGGATGACAAAAACATTCAGTACTTC. Translated, it gives CASSEGRADDKNIQYF.